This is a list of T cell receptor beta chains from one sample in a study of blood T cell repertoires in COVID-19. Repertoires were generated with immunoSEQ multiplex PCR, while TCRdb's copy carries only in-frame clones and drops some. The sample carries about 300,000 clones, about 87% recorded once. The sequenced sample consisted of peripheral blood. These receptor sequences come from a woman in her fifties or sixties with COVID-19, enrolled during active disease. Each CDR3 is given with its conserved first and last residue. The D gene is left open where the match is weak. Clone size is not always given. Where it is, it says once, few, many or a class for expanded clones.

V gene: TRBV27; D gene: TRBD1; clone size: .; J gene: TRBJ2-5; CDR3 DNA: TGTGCCAGCAGGAGGGGGCGAGTAAACCCCCAAGAGACCCAGTACTTC; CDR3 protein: CASRRGRVNPQETQYF
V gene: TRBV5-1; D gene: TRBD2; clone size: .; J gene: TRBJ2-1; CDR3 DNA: TGCGCCAGCCGGACCGGGACTAGCGGAAATGAGCAGTTCTTC; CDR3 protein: CASRTGTSGNEQFF
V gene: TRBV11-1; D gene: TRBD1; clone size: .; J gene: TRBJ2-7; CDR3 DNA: TGTGCCAGCAGCCAAGTTGGGACAGTGAGCTCCTACGAGCAGTACTTC; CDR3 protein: CASSQVGTVSSYEQYF
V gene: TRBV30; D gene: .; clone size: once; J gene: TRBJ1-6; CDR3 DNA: TGTGCCTGGAGAGGGGGATCAGGGCCCCTCCACTTT; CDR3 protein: CAWRGGSGPLHF
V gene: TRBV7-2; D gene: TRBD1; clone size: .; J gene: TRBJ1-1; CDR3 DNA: TGTGCCAGCAGGTTGGACAGGGTATACGAAGCTTTCTTT; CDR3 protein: CASRLDRVYEAFF
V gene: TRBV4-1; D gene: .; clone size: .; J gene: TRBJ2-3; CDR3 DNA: TGCGCCAGCAGCCCCGGTCGGAGGTCAGAGGGAGATACGCAGTATTTT; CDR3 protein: CASSPGRRSEGDTQYF
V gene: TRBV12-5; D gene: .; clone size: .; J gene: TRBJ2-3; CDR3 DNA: TGTGCTAGTGGTTTGGTCGGGCTAGCAGATAACACAGATACGCAGTATTTT; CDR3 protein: CASGLVGLADNTDTQYF
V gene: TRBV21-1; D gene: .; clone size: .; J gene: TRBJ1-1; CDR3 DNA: TGTGCCAGCAGACCCGAAGCCACCAGGAGAGACAGGGGGCTTGGAAACACTGAAGCTTTCTTT; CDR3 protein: CASRPEATRRDRGLGNTEAFF
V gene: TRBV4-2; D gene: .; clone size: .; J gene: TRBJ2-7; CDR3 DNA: TGTGCCAGCAGCCAAACGTGGTTCGAGACCTACGAGCAGTACTTC; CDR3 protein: CASSQTWFETYEQYF
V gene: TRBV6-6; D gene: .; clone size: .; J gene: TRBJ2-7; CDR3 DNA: TGTGCCAGCGCTGATGGAGGCTCCTACGAGCAGTACTTC; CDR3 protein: CASADGGSYEQYF
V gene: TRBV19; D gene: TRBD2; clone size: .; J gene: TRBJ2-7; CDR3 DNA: TGTGCCAGTAGTACTCCAAGCGGGATCTCCTACGAGCAGTACTTC; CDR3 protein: CASSTPSGISYEQYF
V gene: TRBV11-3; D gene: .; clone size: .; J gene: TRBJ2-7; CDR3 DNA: TGTGCCAGCAGCTTAGCCGGGAGCTCCTACGAGCAGTACTTC; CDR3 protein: CASSLAGSSYEQYF
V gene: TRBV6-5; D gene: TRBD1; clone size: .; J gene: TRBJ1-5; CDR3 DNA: TGTGCCAGCAAGGAGGGGACAGGGGGTCAGCCCCAGCATTTT; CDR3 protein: CASKEGTGGQPQHF
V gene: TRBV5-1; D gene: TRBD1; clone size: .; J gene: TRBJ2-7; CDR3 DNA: TGCGCCAGCAGCTTGGCCAGTAACGGACAGGGGGTCCCCTACGAGCAGTACTTC; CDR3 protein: CASSLASNGQGVPYEQYF
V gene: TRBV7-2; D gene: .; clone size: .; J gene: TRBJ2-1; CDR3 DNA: TGTGCCAGCAGCTCGCAGGGGCTAACTACAAGGAATGAGCAGTTCTTC; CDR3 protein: CASSSQGLTTRNEQFF